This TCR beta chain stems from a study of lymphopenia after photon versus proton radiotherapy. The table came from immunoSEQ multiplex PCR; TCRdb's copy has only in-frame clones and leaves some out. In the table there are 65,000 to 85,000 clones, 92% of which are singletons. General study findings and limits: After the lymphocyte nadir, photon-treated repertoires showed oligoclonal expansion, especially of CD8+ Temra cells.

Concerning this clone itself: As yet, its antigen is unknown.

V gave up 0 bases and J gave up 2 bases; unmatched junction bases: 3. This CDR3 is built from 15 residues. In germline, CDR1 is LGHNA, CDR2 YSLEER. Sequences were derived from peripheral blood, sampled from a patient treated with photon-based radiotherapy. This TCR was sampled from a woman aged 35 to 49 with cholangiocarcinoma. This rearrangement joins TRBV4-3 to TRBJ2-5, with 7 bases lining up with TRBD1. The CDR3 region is CASSQEARGQETQYF. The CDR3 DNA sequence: TGCGCCAGCAGCCAAGAAGCCAGGGGGCAAGAGACCCAGTACTTC.